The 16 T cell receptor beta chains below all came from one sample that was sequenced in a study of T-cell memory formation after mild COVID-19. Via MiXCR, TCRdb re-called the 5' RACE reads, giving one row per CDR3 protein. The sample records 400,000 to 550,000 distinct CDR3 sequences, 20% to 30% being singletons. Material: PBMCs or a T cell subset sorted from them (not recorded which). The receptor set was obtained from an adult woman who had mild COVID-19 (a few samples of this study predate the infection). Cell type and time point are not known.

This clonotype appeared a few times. The CDR3 loop reads CASRSGHLSNQPQHF. In nucleotides, the CDR3 is TGTGCCAGCAGATCGGGACACTTAAGCAATCAGCCCCAGCATTTT. The rearrangement joins TRBV12-3 or TRBV12-4 to TRBJ1-5; D is perhaps TRBD1 (6 bases). This CDR3 is built from 15 residues. The germline V and J ends were trimmed by 6 bases and 1 base, with 13 bases remaining between them.

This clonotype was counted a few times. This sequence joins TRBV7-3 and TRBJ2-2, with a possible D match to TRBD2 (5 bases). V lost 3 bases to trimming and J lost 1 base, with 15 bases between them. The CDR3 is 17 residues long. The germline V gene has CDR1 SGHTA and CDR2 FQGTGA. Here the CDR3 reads CASSFQSASLNTGELFF. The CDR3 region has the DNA TGTGCCAGCAGCTTTCAATCGGCTAGCTTGAACACCGGGGAGCTGTTTTTT. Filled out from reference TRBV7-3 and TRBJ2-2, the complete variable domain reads GAGVSQTPSNKVTEKGKYVELRCDPISGHTALYWYRQSLGQGPEFLIYFQGTGAADDSGLPNDRFFAVRPEGSVSTLKIQRTERGDSAVYLCASSFQSASLNTGELFFGEGSRLTVL.

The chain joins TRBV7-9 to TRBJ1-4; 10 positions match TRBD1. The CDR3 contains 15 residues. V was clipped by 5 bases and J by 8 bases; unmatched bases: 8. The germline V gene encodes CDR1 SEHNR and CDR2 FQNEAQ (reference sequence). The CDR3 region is CASSEWTGGREKLFF. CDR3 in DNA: TGTGCCAGCAGCGAATGGACAGGGGGACGAGAAAAACTGTTTTTT.

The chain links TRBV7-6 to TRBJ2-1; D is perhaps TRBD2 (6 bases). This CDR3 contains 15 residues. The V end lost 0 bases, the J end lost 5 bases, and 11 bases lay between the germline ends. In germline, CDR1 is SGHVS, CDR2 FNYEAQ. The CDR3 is CASSLASGVHNEQFF. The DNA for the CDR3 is TGTGCCAGCAGCTTAGCCTCGGGGGTCCACAATGAGCAGTTCTTC.

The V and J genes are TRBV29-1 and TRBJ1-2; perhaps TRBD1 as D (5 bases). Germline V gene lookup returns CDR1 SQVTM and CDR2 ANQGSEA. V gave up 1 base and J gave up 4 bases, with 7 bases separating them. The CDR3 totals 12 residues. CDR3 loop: CSVEGGSYGYTF. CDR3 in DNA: TGCAGCGTTGAAGGGGGGTCCTATGGCTACACCTTC.

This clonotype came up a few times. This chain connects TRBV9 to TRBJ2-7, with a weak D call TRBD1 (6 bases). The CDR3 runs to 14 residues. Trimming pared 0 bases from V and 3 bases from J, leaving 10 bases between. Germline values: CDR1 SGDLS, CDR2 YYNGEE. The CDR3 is CASSVGQEDYEQYF. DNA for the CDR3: TGTGCCAGCAGCGTAGGACAGGAAGACTACGAGCAGTACTTC.

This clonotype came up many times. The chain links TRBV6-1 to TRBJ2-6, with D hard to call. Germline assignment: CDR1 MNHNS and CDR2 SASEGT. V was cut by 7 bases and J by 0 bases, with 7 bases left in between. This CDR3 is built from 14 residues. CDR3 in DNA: TGTGCCAGCACATGGATCTCTGGGGCCAACGTCCTGACTTTC. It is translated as CASTWISGANVLTF.

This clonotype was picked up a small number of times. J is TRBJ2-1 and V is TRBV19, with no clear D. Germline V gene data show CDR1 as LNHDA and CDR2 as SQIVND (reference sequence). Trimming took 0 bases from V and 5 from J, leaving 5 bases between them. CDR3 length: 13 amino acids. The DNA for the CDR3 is TGTGCCAGTAGTATAGACGCCCACAATGAGCAGTTCTTC. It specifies CASSIDAHNEQFF.

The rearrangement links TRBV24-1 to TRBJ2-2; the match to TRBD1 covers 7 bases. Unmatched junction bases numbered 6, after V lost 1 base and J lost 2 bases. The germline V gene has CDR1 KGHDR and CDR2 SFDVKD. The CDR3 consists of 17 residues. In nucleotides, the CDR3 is TGTGCCACCAGTGATTTTCCTTACAGGGGTAACACCGGGGAGCTGTTTTTT. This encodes CATSDFPYRGNTGELFF.

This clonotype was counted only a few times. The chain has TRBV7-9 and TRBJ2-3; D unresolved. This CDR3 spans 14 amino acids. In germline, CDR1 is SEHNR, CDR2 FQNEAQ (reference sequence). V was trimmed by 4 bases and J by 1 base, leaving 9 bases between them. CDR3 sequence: CASSSYLGTDTQYF. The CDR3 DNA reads TGTGCCAGCAGCTCTTACCTTGGCACAGATACGCAGTATTTT.

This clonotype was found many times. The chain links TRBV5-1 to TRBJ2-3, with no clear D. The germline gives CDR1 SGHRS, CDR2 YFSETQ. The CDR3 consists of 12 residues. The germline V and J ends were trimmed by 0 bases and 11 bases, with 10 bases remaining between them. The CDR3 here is CASSLEAEMQYF. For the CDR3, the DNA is TGCGCCAGCAGCTTGGAGGCAGAAATGCAGTATTTT.

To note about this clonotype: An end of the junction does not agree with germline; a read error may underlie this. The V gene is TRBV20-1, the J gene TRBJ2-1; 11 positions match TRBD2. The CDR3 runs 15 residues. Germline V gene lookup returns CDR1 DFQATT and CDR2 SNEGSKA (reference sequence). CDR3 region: CSAPVTSGSWDEQLF. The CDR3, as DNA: TGCAGTGCTCCTGTAACTAGCGGGAGTTGGGATGAGCAGTTATTC.

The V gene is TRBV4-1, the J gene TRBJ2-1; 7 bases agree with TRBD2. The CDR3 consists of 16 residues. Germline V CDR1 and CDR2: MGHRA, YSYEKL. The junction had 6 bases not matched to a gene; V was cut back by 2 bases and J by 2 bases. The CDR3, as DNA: TGCGCCAGCAGCCAAATAGGCGGGGGTCCCTACAATGAGCAGTTCTTC. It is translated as CASSQIGGGPYNEQFF.

CDR3 loop: CASSPWFGQGQETQYF. Here the CDR3 DNA reads TGTGCCAGCAGTCCTTGGTTCGGACAGGGCCAAGAGACCCAGTACTTC. This chain connects TRBV12-3 or TRBV12-4 to TRBJ2-5; TRBD1 matches at 8 bases. V lost 5 bases, J lost 1 base, and 9 bases stayed unmatched. This CDR3 is 16 amino acids long.

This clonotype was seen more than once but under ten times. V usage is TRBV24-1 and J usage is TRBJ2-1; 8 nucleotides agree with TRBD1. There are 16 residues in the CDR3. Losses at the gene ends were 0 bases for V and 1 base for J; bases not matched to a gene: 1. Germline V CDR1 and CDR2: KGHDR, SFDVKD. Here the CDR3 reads CATSDLTGGSYNEQFF. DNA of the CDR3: TGTGCCACCAGTGATTTGACAGGGGGGTCCTACAATGAGCAGTTCTTC.

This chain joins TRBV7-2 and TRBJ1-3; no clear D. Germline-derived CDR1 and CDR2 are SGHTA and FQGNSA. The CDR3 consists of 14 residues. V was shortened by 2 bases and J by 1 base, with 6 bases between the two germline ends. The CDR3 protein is CASSLIRSGNTIYF. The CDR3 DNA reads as TGTGCCAGCAGCTTAATTCGGTCTGGAAACACCATATATTTT.